The 29 T cell receptor beta chains below come from one sample, sequenced in a study of T cells in Graves' hyperthyroidism and ophthalmopathy. Amplified TCR beta CDR3 regions derived from RNA transcripts. The HTBI primer set drove a first-round RT-PCR of the TCR CDR3. TCRdb fed the multiplex PCR reads into MiXCR, producing one record per CDR3 protein. The repertoire includes roughly 500,000 distinct CDR3 sequences, around a fifth of them detected once, and 45% to 50% sits in the top ten. Sequenced: blood. These receptors all come from a woman in her sixties or seventies with Graves' ophthalmopathy.

This chain uses TRBV6-2 or TRBV6-3 with TRBJ2-1; 12 bases fit TRBD2. This CDR3 comprises 13 residues. In germline, CDR1 is MNHEY, CDR2 SVGEGT. V lost 8 bases, J lost 6 bases, and 2 bases stayed unmatched. CDR3 DNA sequence: TGTGCCAGCCGGACTAGCGGGACCAATGAGCAGTTCTTC. This encodes CASRTSGTNEQFF.

In this sample, this clonotype turned up a few times. The V and J genes are TRBV29-1 and TRBJ2-7; 8 bases line up with TRBD2. The germline V gene has CDR1 SQVTM and CDR2 ANQGSEA. Trimming cost V 4 bases and J 7 bases; bases outside gene matches: 15. CDR3 length: 15 amino acids. This CDR3 reads CSVVLPGRGAGEQYF. The CDR3, as DNA: TGCAGCGTTGTCCTCCCCGGGCGGGGGGCGGGGGAGCAGTACTTC.

The CDR3 reads CASSKGRQDSWAKLTYEQYF. Here the CDR3 DNA reads TGTGCCAGCAGCAAAGGTCGACAGGATTCATGGGCAAAGCTAACCTACGAGCAGTACTTC. V and J are TRBV6-1 and TRBJ2-7; TRBD1 is a possible D gene (6 bases). The CDR3 is made up of 20 amino acids. Trimming took off 6 bases at V and 2 bases at J, with 32 bases between the two ends. Looked up from germline, CDR1 is MNHNS and CDR2 is SASEGT.

This clonotype was found a few times. The chain combines TRBV7-9 with TRBJ2-7, with D possibly matching TRBD2 (6 bases). Trimming stripped 2 bases from V and 5 bases from J, with 13 bases between. CDR1 and CDR2 (germline): SEHNR, FQNEAQ (reference sequence). This CDR3 region has 14 residues. The CDR3 sequence is CASSLHGRRNEQYF. The CDR3 nucleotides are TGTGCCAGCAGCTTACACGGGAGAAGGAACGAGCAGTACTTC.

V is TRBV11-3 and J is TRBJ1-1, with a possible D match to TRBD1 (5 bases). V was pared by 9 bases and J by 6 bases, with 26 bases between. The CDR3 runs to 16 residues. The V gene's germline CDR1 is SGHNT and CDR2 YENEEA. The chain's CDR3 is CARSPEQLRGRSEAFF. The CDR3 coding sequence is TGTGCCAGGAGCCCTGAGCAGCTTAGGGGACGTTCTGAAGCTTTCTTT.

The chain employs TRBV6-1 and TRBJ1-5, with no clear D. Germline lookup yields CDR1 MNHNS and CDR2 SASEGT. The CDR3 covers 14 residues. V lost 3 bases and J 5 bases, leaving 11 bases between the germline ends. CDR3 sequence reads: CASSEATRYQPQHF. The CDR3 DNA sequence: TGTGCCAGCAGTGAGGCCACAAGATATCAGCCCCAGCATTTT.

This clonotype has a handful of counts. The J gene is TRBJ2-2, the V gene TRBV11-2; D is undetermined. V lost 1 base to trimming and J lost 7 bases, with 13 bases between them. From germline, CDR1 is SGHAT and CDR2 FQNNGV. The CDR3 runs to 15 residues. The CDR3 sequence is CASSLAFSVGGELFF. The CDR3 bases are TGTGCCAGCAGCTTAGCCTTTTCGGTAGGCGGGGAGCTGTTTTTT.

To note about this clonotype: The junction shows a germline mismatch at one end, possibly a read error. V gene TRBV29-1 combines with J gene TRBJ2-3; weak D call: TRBD1 (6 bases). CDR1 and CDR2 from the germline V gene are SQVTM and ANQGSEA. CDR3 size: 14 residues. The CDR3 DNA is TGCAACGTTGAAGAACAGGGTGGCACTGATACGCAGTATTTT. Translation: CNVEEQGGTDTQYF.

This clonotype was recorded many times. CDR3 amino acids: CASSFVAGYEQYF. Here the CDR3 DNA reads TGTGCCAGCAGTTTTGTGGCGGGCTACGAGCAGTACTTC. V and J are TRBV12-3 or TRBV12-4 and TRBJ2-7; a possible D gene is TRBD2 (5 bases). This CDR3 comprises 13 residues. The V gene lost 3 bases and the J gene lost 3 bases, with 9 bases spanning the gap.

This clonotype has a handful of counts. One end of the junction is discordant with germline, which a read error may explain. The chain uses TRBV18 and TRBJ2-3; TRBD2 agrees at 7 bases. Germline assignment: CDR1 KGHSH and CDR2 LQKENI. There are 13 residues in the CDR3. CDR3 protein: CASSELARDAQYF. The CDR3 DNA sequence: TGTGCCAGCTCAGAACTAGCGCGAGATGCGCAGTATTTT.

With respect to this clonotype: This CDR3 fails to terminate in the conserved phenylalanine or tryptophan, so it likely reflects a read error. The genes are TRBV6-2 or TRBV6-3 and TRBJ1-5; unclear D gene. V lost 7 bases and J 0 bases, leaving 7 bases between the germline ends. Germline lookup yields CDR1 MNHEY and CDR2 SVGEGT. The CDR3 is 13 residues long. The CDR3 DNA reads as TGTGCCAGCACCGGAGATAGCAATCAGCCCCAGCATCTT. Its translation: CASTGDSNQPQHL.

A few counts support this clonotype. The gene calls are TRBV5-6 and TRBJ1-6, with D possibly TRBD1 on 6 matching bases. The CDR3 contains 15 residues. Trimming took 0 bases from V and 7 from J, leaving 11 bases between them. Looked up from germline, CDR1 is SGHDT and CDR2 is YYEEEE. The CDR3 coding sequence is TGTGCCAGCAGCTTGGTAACAGGGAAAAATTCACCCCTCCACTTT. Translated, it gives CASSLVTGKNSPLHF.

CDR3 in DNA: TGTGCCAGCAGCCCCTCTGAGCATGGCAGGGGCTACACCTTC. This sequence encodes CASSPSEHGRGYTF. The chain couples TRBV28 to TRBJ1-2; D is unresolved. CDR1 MDHEN and CDR2 SYDVKM come from the germline V gene. V lost 6 bases to trimming and J lost 8 bases, with 19 bases between them. There are 14 residues in the CDR3.

This clonotype has just a few counts. The CDR3, as DNA: TGCGCCAGCGGACCCAAAGGAAGTATCCCCGGCACAGATACGCAGTATTTT. This encodes CASGPKGSIPGTDTQYF. The chain uses TRBV5-1 and TRBJ2-3; D not certain. In germline, CDR1 is SGHRS, CDR2 YFSETQ. CDR3 length: 17 residues. Between the trimmed V and J ends, which lost 7 bases and 1 base, there was a span of 22 bases.

The chain combines TRBV7-2 with TRBJ2-5, with D possibly being TRBD2 (6 bases). Germline values: CDR1 SGHTA, CDR2 FQGNSA. The V and J ends lost 1 base and 2 bases respectively, with 11 bases between them. The CDR3 length is 15 residues. For the CDR3, the DNA is TGTGCCAGCAGCTTAGGTCCCGGGAGACAAGAGACCCAGTACTTC. Amino acid sequence: CASSLGPGRQETQYF.

The gene calls are TRBV10-3 and TRBJ1-2; no definite D call. The CDR3 length is 13 residues. Looked up from germline, CDR1 is ENHRY and CDR2 is SYGVKD. Trimming removed 7 bases from V and 3 bases from J, with 12 bases in between. Here the CDR3 DNA reads TGTGCCATCACCTCTGGGATCTACTATGGCTACACCTTC. As protein: CAITSGIYYGYTF.

This clonotype was observed many times. The rearrangement joins TRBV2 to TRBJ2-1; D is possibly TRBD1 (5 bases). The CDR3 length is 13 residues. Germline CDR1 SNHLY, CDR2 FYNNEI. Trimming removed 5 bases at V and 4 bases at J, with 9 bases between. The CDR3 protein is CASSPRQYNEQFF. For the CDR3, the DNA is TGTGCCAGCAGTCCTAGACAGTACAATGAGCAGTTCTTC. The full variable domain, completed using reference TRBV2 and TRBJ2-1, is EPEVTQTPSHQVTQMGQEVILRCVPISNHLYFYWYRQILGQKVEFLVSFYNNEISEKSEIFDDQFSVERPDGSNFTLKIRSTKLEDSAMYFCASSPRQYNEQFFGPGTRLTVL.

The V call is TRBV6-1, the J call TRBJ2-3; D unresolved. Germline V lookup: CDR1 MNHNS, CDR2 SASEGT. Trimming took 4 bases from V and 5 from J, leaving 10 bases between them. This CDR3 comprises 13 residues. The CDR3, as DNA: TGTGCCAGCAGTGGCCAACTGAGAGATACGCAGTATTTT. This sequence encodes CASSGQLRDTQYF.

The chain links TRBV6-5 to TRBJ2-3; TRBD1 aligns across 9 bases. Germline V gene lookup returns CDR1 MNHEY and CDR2 SVGAGI. This CDR3 spans 16 amino acids. Germline trimming cut 4 bases from V and 5 bases from J; bases unmatched to any gene: 10. CDR3 sequence reads: CASSSGQGPSLDTQYF. CDR3 nucleotides: TGTGCCAGCAGTTCCGGACAGGGGCCTTCCTTAGATACGCAGTATTTT.

In this sample, this clonotype turned up many times. The rearrangement joins TRBV2 to TRBJ2-7; D unresolved. Germline lookup yields CDR1 SNHLY and CDR2 FYNNEI. Trimming left V 6 bases short and J 0 bases short, with 12 bases between. The CDR3 sequence is 14 residues long. CDR3 DNA: TGTGCCAGCAGGGAACGGTTTCTCTCCTACGAGCAGTACTTC. This encodes CASRERFLSYEQYF.

This clonotype came up many times. The J gene is TRBJ2-1, the V gene TRBV3-1; D is ambiguous. The CDR3 extends over 11 amino acids. Germline CDR1 is LGHDT and CDR2 is YNNKEL (reference sequence). Trimming pared 2 bases from V and 8 bases from J, leaving 4 bases between. In DNA form, the CDR3 reads TGTGCCAGCAGCCAAATCGATGAGCAGTTCTTC. Translated: CASSQIDEQFF.

The chain has TRBV7-9 and TRBJ1-2; TRBD1 aligns across 8 bases. Germline trimming cut 5 bases from V and 6 bases from J; bases unmatched to any gene: 17. CDR1 is SEHNR and CDR2 is FQNEAQ in the germline V gene (reference sequence). The CDR3 runs to 17 residues. CDR3 residues: CASSTNHRDRLGHGYTF. CDR3 bases: TGTGCCAGCAGCACGAACCACCGGGACAGGCTGGGACATGGCTACACCTTC.

This clonotype was counted only a few times. The rearrangement joins TRBV6-1 to TRBJ2-2; the match to TRBD2 covers 13 bases. Germline V gene lookup returns CDR1 MNHNS and CDR2 SASEGT. The CDR3 runs to 15 residues. J was trimmed by 5 bases and V by 10 bases; bases with no gene match: 7. The CDR3 protein is CATRPGLAGTGELFF. The CDR3 nucleotides are TGTGCCACCCGACCGGGACTAGCGGGAACCGGGGAGCTGTTTTTT.

This clonotype was detected a few times. V usage is TRBV12-5 and J usage is TRBJ1-1; D is possibly TRBD1 (6 bases). Trimming removed 4 bases at V and 9 bases at J, with 15 bases between. The V gene's germline CDR1 is LGHNT and CDR2 FRNRAP. The CDR3 runs to 13 residues. The CDR3 region has the DNA TGTGCTAGTGGTTGGGGGGGCGGAGACAAAGCTTTCTTT. This codes for CASGWGGGDKAFF.

There are many counts of this clonotype. The chain recombines TRBV5-1 with TRBJ1-1, with D hard to call. V dropped 0 bases and J dropped 1 base, with 10 bases sitting between them. The CDR3 contains 15 residues. The germline gives CDR1 SGHRS, CDR2 YFSETQ. The CDR3 here is CASSLDRHQNTEAFF. The CDR3 nucleotides read TGCGCCAGCAGCTTGGATAGACATCAGAACACTGAAGCTTTCTTT.

The genes are TRBV14 and TRBJ2-3; TRBD2 matches 7 bases. After removal of 3 bases from V and 5 bases from J, the junction contained 8 bases not matched to a gene. CDR3 length: 15 residues. In germline, CDR1 is SGHDN, CDR2 FVKESK. For the CDR3, the DNA is TGTGCCAGCAGCCATTACGCGGGAGCCGGAGATACGCAGTATTTT. It is translated as CASSHYAGAGDTQYF. The entire variable domain, with the rest obtained from reference TRBV14 and TRBJ2-3, is as follows: EAGVTQFPSHSVIEKGQTVTLRCDPISGHDNLYWYRRVMGKEIKFLLHFVKESKQDESGMPNNRFLAERTGGTYSTLKVQPAELEDSGVYFCASSHYAGAGDTQYFGPGTRLTVL.

With regard to this clonotype: This sequence may be a read error, since a much larger clone differs from it by one base. The rearrangement joins TRBV28 to TRBJ1-2; 9 bases line up with TRBD1. Germline trimming cut 8 bases from V and 4 bases from J; bases unmatched to any gene: 2. The length of the CDR3 is 12 residues. CDR1 MDHEN and CDR2 SYDVKM come from the germline V gene. CDR3 in amino acids: CASRDRAYGYTF. CDR3 nucleotides: TGTGCCAGCCGGGACAGGGCCTATGGCTACACCTTC.

This clonotype has just a few counts. The chain has TRBV5-8 and TRBJ2-1; 10 positions agree with TRBD2. The CDR3 loop spans 15 amino acids. The germline CDR1 and CDR2 sequences are SGHTS and YDEGEE. Trimming cost V 4 bases and J 5 bases; bases outside gene matches: 6. The CDR3 DNA reads TGTGCCAGCAGCGCACTAGCGGGACGGAACAATGAGCAGTTCTTC. This gives the protein CASSALAGRNNEQFF.

The chain joins TRBV6-1 to TRBJ1-2; 9 bases map to TRBD1. The CDR3 consists of 15 residues. Germline CDR1 MNHNS, CDR2 SASEGT. V was clipped by 5 bases and J by 6 bases; unmatched bases: 10. The CDR3, as DNA: TGTGCCAGCAGTTCCCCTAGGGACAGGGTCCATGGCTACACCTTC. Translation: CASSSPRDRVHGYTF.